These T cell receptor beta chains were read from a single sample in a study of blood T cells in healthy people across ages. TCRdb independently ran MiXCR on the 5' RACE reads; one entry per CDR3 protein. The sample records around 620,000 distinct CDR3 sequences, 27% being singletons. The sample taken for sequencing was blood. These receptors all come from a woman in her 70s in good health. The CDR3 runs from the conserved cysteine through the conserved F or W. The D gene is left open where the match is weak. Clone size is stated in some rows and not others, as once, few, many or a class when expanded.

CDR3 DNA: TGTGCCAGCAGCCGTGGGACAGACTCTAACTATGGCTACACCTTC
CDR3 protein: CASSRGTDSNYGYTF
clone size: NA
D gene: TRBD1
J gene: TRBJ1-2
V gene: TRBV13

CDR3 DNA: TGTGCCAGCAGCGTTGTTTCAGGGGTAACCGGGGAGCTGTTTTTT
CDR3 protein: CASSVVSGVTGELFF
clone size: NA
D gene: NA
J gene: TRBJ2-2
V gene: TRBV9

CDR3 DNA: TGTGCCAGCAGCCCAGAGGTAGGGACTGAAGCTTTCTTT
CDR3 protein: CASSPEVGTEAFF
clone size: NA
D gene: NA
J gene: TRBJ1-1
V gene: TRBV7-6

CDR3 DNA: TGTGCCAGCAGCTTAGCTGGGGTGCAGGGGACCCATGGCTACACCTTC
CDR3 protein: CASSLAGVQGTHGYTF
clone size: NA
D gene: NA
J gene: TRBJ1-2
V gene: TRBV7-2

CDR3 DNA: TGCAGCGGGTGGGAAGCGGGAAGTAAGAATGAGCAGTTCTTC
CDR3 protein: CSGWEAGSKNEQFF
clone size: NA
D gene: TRBD2
J gene: TRBJ2-1
V gene: TRBV29-1

CDR3 DNA: TGTGCCAGCAGCTTCGAACCGGGACAGGGTCGGTACGAGCAGTACTTC
CDR3 protein: CASSFEPGQGRYEQYF
clone size: few
D gene: TRBD1
J gene: TRBJ2-7
V gene: TRBV7-9

CDR3 DNA: TGCAGTGCCACCCTTCCGGGACAGGGCTACGAGCAGTACTTC
CDR3 protein: CSATLPGQGYEQYF
clone size: few
D gene: TRBD1
J gene: TRBJ2-7
V gene: TRBV20-1

CDR3 DNA: TGTGCCAGCAGCCAAGATCAATCAGGGCTATCTGGCTACACCTTC
CDR3 protein: CASSQDQSGLSGYTF
clone size: NA
D gene: NA
J gene: TRBJ1-2
V gene: TRBV4-2

CDR3 DNA: TGTGCCATCAGTGAGTGGGTTAGCGTCCCATCGGCCTACAATGAGCAGTTCTTC
CDR3 protein: CAISEWVSVPSAYNEQFF
clone size: NA
D gene: NA
J gene: TRBJ2-1
V gene: TRBV10-3

CDR3 DNA: TGCAGTGCTCAGGGACTAGCGGTACAAGAGACCCAGTACTTC
CDR3 protein: CSAQGLAVQETQYF
clone size: NA
D gene: TRBD2
J gene: TRBJ2-5
V gene: TRBV20-1

CDR3 DNA: TGCGCCAGCAGCCCGTTCGCAGGGTCTAATGAAAAACTGTTTTTT
CDR3 protein: CASSPFAGSNEKLFF
clone size: NA
D gene: NA
J gene: TRBJ1-4
V gene: TRBV5-1

CDR3 DNA: TGTGCCACCAGCAGAGCGGGGAGTCAAATCGGTCAGCCCCAGCATTTT
CDR3 protein: CATSRAGSQIGQPQHF
clone size: NA
D gene: NA
J gene: TRBJ1-5
V gene: TRBV15

CDR3 DNA: TGCGCCAGCAGCTTGCAGACTAGCGGGGCGCAGTATTTT
CDR3 protein: CASSLQTSGAQYF
clone size: NA
D gene: TRBD2
J gene: TRBJ2-3
V gene: TRBV5-1

CDR3 DNA: TGTGCCAGCAGTAGATTGACAGCAATGAACACTGGAGCTTTCTTT
CDR3 protein: CASSRLTAMNTGAFF
clone size: NA
D gene: NA
J gene: TRBJ1-1
V gene: TRBV2

CDR3 DNA: TGTGCCAGCAGTTTCCAACCTTTTGGGGACAGGGGGTCCTACAATGAGCAGTTCTTC
CDR3 protein: CASSFQPFGDRGSYNEQFF
clone size: few
D gene: TRBD1
J gene: TRBJ2-1
V gene: TRBV6-2/TRBV6-3

CDR3 DNA: TGTGCCACCAGTGCCCCTACAGGGATGGGAGAGACCCAGTACTTC
CDR3 protein: CATSAPTGMGETQYF
clone size: NA
D gene: NA
J gene: TRBJ2-5
V gene: TRBV24-1

CDR3 DNA: TGTGCCAGTACAGGGGGCTCCATGAACACTGAAGCTTTCTTT
CDR3 protein: CASTGGSMNTEAFF
clone size: few
D gene: TRBD1
J gene: TRBJ1-1
V gene: TRBV12-3/TRBV12-4

CDR3 DNA: TGCGCCAGCAGCTTCAGTGGGGGGGCCTCCGAGCAGTACTTC
CDR3 protein: CASSFSGGASEQYF
clone size: NA
D gene: NA
J gene: TRBJ2-7
V gene: TRBV5-1

CDR3 DNA: TGTGCCAGTACCCGAGCCCGAAGGGGGGCGAGCAATCAGCCCCAGCATTTT
CDR3 protein: CASTRARRGASNQPQHF
clone size: many
D gene: NA
J gene: TRBJ1-5
V gene: TRBV19

CDR3 DNA: TGTGCCAGCAGCGTCCGGGGACAGGGAAGGAATGAGCAGTTCTTC
CDR3 protein: CASSVRGQGRNEQFF
clone size: NA
D gene: TRBD1
J gene: TRBJ2-1
V gene: TRBV7-9

CDR3 DNA: TGTGCCAGCAGTGATTTTGTCGGCGGCACAGATACGCAGTATTTT
CDR3 protein: CASSDFVGGTDTQYF
clone size: few
D gene: NA
J gene: TRBJ2-3
V gene: TRBV25-1

CDR3 DNA: TGTGCCAGCAGCCTCGTTGGCGGGGGCCCCGTCGTGCAGTTCTTC
CDR3 protein: CASSLVGGGPVVQFF
clone size: NA
D gene: NA
J gene: TRBJ2-1
V gene: TRBV7-2

CDR3 DNA: TGTGCCAGCAGCCCCGGGGCGGGGGCTCCCTACAATGAGCAGTTCTTC
CDR3 protein: CASSPGAGAPYNEQFF
clone size: few
D gene: NA
J gene: TRBJ2-1
V gene: TRBV12-3/TRBV12-4

CDR3 DNA: TGTGCCAGCAGTGGGGTCACCGGACAGGGGGTAAGTCAGCCCCAGCATTTT
CDR3 protein: CASSGVTGQGVSQPQHF
clone size: NA
D gene: TRBD1
J gene: TRBJ1-5
V gene: TRBV2

CDR3 DNA: TGTGCCAGCAGCTTAGCGTCTTGGAGAACGAACACCCGGGAGCTGTTTTTT
CDR3 protein: CASSLASWRTNTRELFF
clone size: NA
D gene: NA
J gene: TRBJ2-2
V gene: TRBV7-2

CDR3 DNA: TGTGCCAGCAGCTTATCCACTAGCCGGGAGCAGTTCTTC
CDR3 protein: CASSLSTSREQFF
clone size: NA
D gene: NA
J gene: TRBJ2-1
V gene: TRBV7-6

CDR3 DNA: TGTGCCAGCTCACCCCTAAGCTCCCGGGAGACCCAGTACTTC
CDR3 protein: CASSPLSSRETQYF
clone size: few
D gene: NA
J gene: TRBJ2-5
V gene: TRBV18

CDR3 DNA: TGTGCCAGCAGCTTGGACGGGGGTCAGCCCCAGCATTTT
CDR3 protein: CASSLDGGQPQHF
clone size: few
D gene: NA
J gene: TRBJ1-5
V gene: TRBV5-5

CDR3 DNA: TGCGCCAGCAGATCCGGGACAGGGGTCGAGACCCAGTACTTC
CDR3 protein: CASRSGTGVETQYF
clone size: few
D gene: TRBD1
J gene: TRBJ2-5
V gene: TRBV5-1

CDR3 DNA: TGCAGTGCTAGAGATCCCTGGCAGGGCGAGACCCAGTACTTC
CDR3 protein: CSARDPWQGETQYF
clone size: NA
D gene: NA
J gene: TRBJ2-5
V gene: TRBV20-1

CDR3 DNA: TGCAGCGTTGGAGGGCTAAACCAAGAGACCCAGTACTTC
CDR3 protein: CSVGGLNQETQYF
clone size: NA
D gene: NA
J gene: TRBJ2-5
V gene: TRBV29-1

CDR3 DNA: TGCAGTGCTAGAAAATTTGCAGGGGACACTAATGAAAAACTGTTTTTT
CDR3 protein: CSARKFAGDTNEKLFF
clone size: few
D gene: NA
J gene: TRBJ1-4
V gene: TRBV20-1

CDR3 DNA: TGTGCCAGCAGCTTAGCGGCGGGCACCCGTGAAAAACTGTTTTTT
CDR3 protein: CASSLAAGTREKLFF
clone size: NA
D gene: NA
J gene: TRBJ1-4
V gene: TRBV7-2

CDR3 DNA: TGTGCCAGCAGCTTAGGGACAGGGGGCGCGGGGGAGACCCAGTACTTC
CDR3 protein: CASSLGTGGAGETQYF
clone size: many
D gene: TRBD1
J gene: TRBJ2-5
V gene: TRBV7-2

CDR3 DNA: TGTGCCAGCAGGACAAACAGGGGGACTGAAGCTTTCTTT
CDR3 protein: CASRTNRGTEAFF
clone size: NA
D gene: TRBD1
J gene: TRBJ1-1
V gene: TRBV2

CDR3 DNA: TGTGCCATCAGTGAGGCGAGGATCGAATACACCAACTATGGCTACACCTTC
CDR3 protein: CAISEARIEYTNYGYTF
clone size: NA
D gene: NA
J gene: TRBJ1-2
V gene: TRBV10-3

CDR3 DNA: TGCAGCGTGGATTGGACACCAATGAACACTGAAGCTTTCTTT
CDR3 protein: CSVDWTPMNTEAFF
clone size: NA
D gene: NA
J gene: TRBJ1-1
V gene: TRBV29-1

CDR3 DNA: TGTGCCAGCAGTGAAACTCGAGACCAAGAGACCCAGTACTTC
CDR3 protein: CASSETRDQETQYF
clone size: NA
D gene: NA
J gene: TRBJ2-5
V gene: TRBV6-1

CDR3 DNA: TGCAGTGCTAGAGATACTAGGTTGGGGGAGACCCAGTACTTC
CDR3 protein: CSARDTRLGETQYF
clone size: many
D gene: NA
J gene: TRBJ2-5
V gene: TRBV20-1

CDR3 DNA: TGCAGCCCCAAGAAACTAGGGTCCTACAATGAGCAGTTCTTC
CDR3 protein: CSPKKLGSYNEQFF
clone size: NA
D gene: NA
J gene: TRBJ2-1
V gene: TRBV20-1

CDR3 DNA: TGTGCCAGCACCCAACAGGGAGGAGGAAATTCACCCCTCCACTTT
CDR3 protein: CASTQQGGGNSPLHF
clone size: NA
D gene: NA
J gene: TRBJ1-6
V gene: TRBV6-6

CDR3 DNA: TGTGCCAGCTCACCGGAAAAAGAGACCCAGTACTTC
CDR3 protein: CASSPEKETQYF
clone size: few
D gene: NA
J gene: TRBJ2-5
V gene: TRBV18

CDR3 DNA: TGTGCCAGCAGTTACCCCGGCTCACCCCTCCACTTT
CDR3 protein: CASSYPGSPLHF
clone size: NA
D gene: NA
J gene: TRBJ1-6
V gene: TRBV6-2/TRBV6-3

CDR3 DNA: TGCAGTGCTAGAGGCGGACAGGGGCGAGGTGAAGCTTTCTTT
CDR3 protein: CSARGGQGRGEAFF
clone size: NA
D gene: TRBD1
J gene: TRBJ1-1
V gene: TRBV20-1

CDR3 DNA: TGTGCCTTCGGGTCAGCCTACAATGGGCAGTTCTTC
CDR3 protein: CAFGSAYNGQFF
clone size: few
D gene: NA
J gene: TRBJ2-1
V gene: TRBV10-3

CDR3 DNA: TGTGCCAGCAGCCCCCAGGGACAGATTAACTATGGCTACACCTTC
CDR3 protein: CASSPQGQINYGYTF
clone size: many
D gene: TRBD1
J gene: TRBJ1-2
V gene: TRBV5-5

CDR3 DNA: TGTGCCAGCAGCTCGCCTTCTGGACAGGAAGGGACTGAAGCTTTCTTT
CDR3 protein: CASSSPSGQEGTEAFF
clone size: few
D gene: TRBD1
J gene: TRBJ1-1
V gene: TRBV11-2

CDR3 DNA: TGTGCTAGTGGTTTGGCGTCTCCCCAGCATTTT
CDR3 protein: CASGLASPQHF
clone size: NA
D gene: NA
J gene: TRBJ1-5
V gene: TRBV12-5

CDR3 DNA: TGCGCCAGCAGCTTGCTTGGGACAGAGGGTGAAAAACTGTTTTTT
CDR3 protein: CASSLLGTEGEKLFF
clone size: NA
D gene: TRBD1
J gene: TRBJ1-4
V gene: TRBV5-1

CDR3 DNA: TGTGCCACCAGTCGAGATGGGAGGCACGATACGCAGTATTTT
CDR3 protein: CATSRDGRHDTQYF
clone size: NA
D gene: NA
J gene: TRBJ2-3
V gene: TRBV15

CDR3 DNA: TGTGCCAGCAGCTTAGATCCTGGGGTTTACGCCTACAATGAGCAGTTCTTC
CDR3 protein: CASSLDPGVYAYNEQFF
clone size: few
D gene: NA
J gene: TRBJ2-1
V gene: TRBV7-8

CDR3 DNA: TGTGCCAGCAACCCAATCACCGGGACTAGTACAGATACGCAGTATTTT
CDR3 protein: CASNPITGTSTDTQYF
clone size: NA
D gene: TRBD2
J gene: TRBJ2-3
V gene: TRBV7-9

CDR3 DNA: TGTGCCAGCAGCCCGCAGGGGCCTCATGGTGAAGCTTTCTTT
CDR3 protein: CASSPQGPHGEAFF
clone size: NA
D gene: NA
J gene: TRBJ1-1
V gene: TRBV12-3/TRBV12-4

CDR3 DNA: TGTGCTAGCAGCCCGTCTAGCGGGGGGGCCCTTGAGCAGTTCTTC
CDR3 protein: CASSPSSGGALEQFF
clone size: few
D gene: TRBD2
J gene: TRBJ2-1
V gene: TRBV7-8

CDR3 DNA: TGTGCCAGCAGCTTATCCCTAGCGGGGACGGTAGATACGCAGTATTTT
CDR3 protein: CASSLSLAGTVDTQYF
clone size: NA
D gene: TRBD2
J gene: TRBJ2-3
V gene: TRBV7-9